These 19 T cell receptor beta chains came from one sample sequenced in a study of blood T cell repertoires in COVID-19. Measured with immunoSEQ multiplex PCR; TCRdb has only the in-frame clones, and not every one. The sample carries roughly 25,000 clones, approximately 88% recorded once. The sequencing sample was made of peripheral blood. These receptors all stem from a man between 70 and 80 years old in a cohort sampled during active COVID-19.

The chain employs TRBV7-2 and TRBJ2-7, with D uncertain. Germline V gene lookup returns CDR1 SGHTA and CDR2 FQGNSA. This CDR3 has 11 residues. V lost 2 bases, J lost 7 bases, and 6 bases lay in between. CDR3: CASSLIGEQYF. CDR3 DNA: TGTGCCAGCAGCTTAATCGGGGAGCAGTACTTC.

V and J are TRBV18 and TRBJ2-2; 7 nucleotides match TRBD2. CDR3 length: 14 amino acids. Germline CDR1 reads KGHSH; CDR2 reads LQKENI. Germline trimming cut 4 bases from V and 5 bases from J; bases unmatched to any gene: 4. This CDR3 reads CASSRGTITGELFF. In DNA form, the CDR3 reads TGTGCCAGCTCACGGGGGACTATAACCGGGGAGCTGTTTTTT.

The chain couples TRBV7-9 to TRBJ2-1, with 8 nucleotides matching TRBD2. CDR3 length: 14 residues. CDR1 and CDR2 (germline): SEHNR, FQNEAQ (reference sequence). The V and J ends lost 5 bases and 10 bases, in that order; junction bases with no gene match: 10. The CDR3 region is CASSPGKKREEQFF. The CDR3 DNA is TGTGCCAGCAGCCCCGGTAAGAAGCGGGAGGAGCAGTTCTTC.

The V gene is TRBV5-1, the J gene TRBJ2-5; TRBD1 matches 7 bases. Trimming took 7 bases from V and 4 from J; bases not matched to a gene: 10. This CDR3 has 14 residues. Germline assignment: CDR1 SGHRS and CDR2 YFSETQ. The CDR3 bases are TGCGCCAGCGACGAACAGGGGTATGGAGAGACCCAGTACTTC. It yields the protein CASDEQGYGETQYF. The entire variable domain, with the rest obtained from reference TRBV5-1 and TRBJ2-5, is as follows: KAGVTQTPRYLIKTRGQQVTLSCSPISGHRSVSWYQQTPGQGLQFLFEYFSETQRNKGNFPGRFSGRQFSNSRSEMNVSTLELGDSALYLCASDEQGYGETQYFGPGTRLLVL.

V gene TRBV7-3 combines with J gene TRBJ1-1, with D hard to call. This CDR3 region has 14 residues. CDR1 is SGHTA and CDR2 is FQGTGA in the germline V gene. Trimming removed 5 bases at V and 6 bases at J, with 16 bases between. In DNA form, the CDR3 reads TGTGCCAGCAGCCGTGGAGGTGGGTCCGCTGAAGCTTTCTTT. Its translation: CASSRGGGSAEAFF.

J is TRBJ1-1 and V is TRBV28, with 9 nucleotides matching TRBD1. The V gene end was trimmed by 10 bases and the J gene end by 0 bases; junction bases not matched to a gene: 3. The germline V gene encodes CDR1 MDHEN and CDR2 SYDVKM. CDR3 length equals 13 residues. CDR3 in amino acids: CATRTGVNTEAFF. Written as DNA, the CDR3 is TGTGCCACCAGGACAGGGGTGAACACTGAAGCTTTCTTT.

This clone was recorded once. This rearrangement joins TRBV7-8 to TRBJ2-6; 12 bases fit TRBD2. The germline V gene has CDR1 SGHVS and CDR2 FQNEAQ. The CDR3 sequence is 19 residues long. V dropped 1 base and J dropped 6; count of bases not matched to a gene: 10. This chain's CDR3 is CASSLGDGLAGTLANVLTF. CDR3 DNA: TGTGCCAGCAGCTTAGGGGACGGACTAGCGGGAACTCTGGCCAACGTCCTGACTTTC.

The chain carries TRBV7-2 and TRBJ2-7; the match to TRBD1 covers 7 bases. This CDR3 region has 14 residues. CDR1 is SGHTA and CDR2 is FQGNSA in the germline V gene. The J segment lost 0 bases and the V segment lost 5 bases, leaving 4 bases of the junction unmatched. In DNA form, the CDR3 reads TGTGCCAGCAGCGCCTACAGGGGCTCCTACGAGCAGTACTTC. Protein sequence: CASSAYRGSYEQYF.

Comment on this clone: The same CDR3 can be traced to other DNA sequences in this sample. The rearrangement joins TRBV19 to TRBJ2-5, with 7 bases lining up with TRBD1. The germline V gene encodes CDR1 LNHDA and CDR2 SQIVND (reference sequence). This CDR3 region has 13 residues. Trimming took 4 bases from V and 3 from J; bases not matched to a gene: 2. In DNA, the CDR3 is TGTGCCAGTAGTACAGACAGGGAAGAGACCCAGTACTTC. Protein: CASSTDREETQYF. The full variable domain, completed using reference TRBV19 and TRBJ2-5, is DGGITQSPKYLFRKEGQNVTLSCEQNLNHDAMYWYRQDPGQGLRLIYYSQIVNDFQKGDIAEGYSVSREKKESFPLTVTSAQKNPTAFYLCASSTDREETQYFGPGTRLLVL.

This clone is labeled as large. The chain employs TRBV29-1 and TRBJ2-1, with 9 bases lining up with TRBD2. From germline, CDR1 is SQVTM and CDR2 ANQGSEA. The V and J ends lost 1 base and 0 bases, in that order; junction bases with no gene match: 7. There are 17 residues in the CDR3. The CDR3 reads CSVEGLSGRYSYNEQFF. The CDR3 coding sequence is TGCAGCGTTGAAGGCCTAAGCGGGAGGTACTCCTACAATGAGCAGTTCTTC.

The chain has TRBV4-2 and TRBJ1-3; weak D call: TRBD1 (5 bases). V was pared by 4 bases and J by 7 bases, with 20 bases between. The CDR3 spans 16 residues. The germline gives CDR1 LGHNA, CDR2 YNFKEQ. CDR3 sequence reads: CASSPSKGQGQNTIYF. The CDR3 DNA reads as TGTGCCAGCAGCCCGAGTAAGGGCCAGGGTCAGAACACCATATATTTT.

The chain has TRBV2 and TRBJ2-1, with 11 bases identical to TRBD2. CDR1 and CDR2 from the germline V gene are SNHLY and FYNNEI. After removal of 6 bases from V and 4 bases from J, the junction contained 5 bases not matched to a gene. This CDR3 comprises 15 residues. CDR3 loop: CASSTSGSSYNEQFF. DNA of the CDR3: TGTGCCAGCAGCACTAGCGGGAGTTCTTACAATGAGCAGTTCTTC.

The V call is TRBV15, the J call TRBJ1-6, with 9 bases fitting TRBD1. J lost 10 bases, V lost 0 bases, and 7 bases had no gene match. This CDR3 region has 16 residues. CDR1 LNHNV and CDR2 YYDKDF come from the germline V gene (reference sequence). CDR3 sequence reads: CATSRDRGTGFSPLHF. In nucleotides, the CDR3 is TGTGCCACCAGCAGAGATAGGGGGACAGGGTTCTCACCCCTCCACTTT. Complete variable domain (other parts from reference TRBV15 and TRBJ1-6): DAMVIQNPRYQVTQFGKPVTLSCSQTLNHNVMYWYQQKSSQAPKLLFHYYDKDFNNEADTPDNFQSRRPNTSFCFLDIRSPGLGDTAMYLCATSRDRGTGFSPLHFGNGTRLTVT.

This chain links TRBV5-1 with TRBJ2-7; 7 bases are a match to TRBD2. The CDR3 length is 16 residues. Germline assignment: CDR1 SGHRS and CDR2 YFSETQ. V trimming: 0 bases; J trimming: 4 bases; junction bases outside the gene matches: 10. DNA of the CDR3: TGCGCCAGCAGCTTGGCCAACGGCGGGAGTACGTACGAGCAGTACTTC. Encoded protein: CASSLANGGSTYEQYF.

This rearrangement joins TRBV28 to TRBJ2-2, with 9 bases identical to TRBD2. Germline V gives CDR1 MDHEN, CDR2 SYDVKM. The trim removed 6 bases at V and 5 bases at J, leaving 13 bases unmatched. The CDR3 is made up of 17 amino acids. The CDR3 DNA reads TGTGCCAGCAGCCATCGGTTAGCGGGAGACGAAACCGGGGAGCTGTTTTTT. The encoded protein is CASSHRLAGDETGELFF.

In its sample, this clone was seen a few times. J is TRBJ2-2 and V is TRBV6-5, with TRBD2 as a possible D gene (6 bases). V lost 5 bases and J lost 7, with 17 bases in between. The CDR3 runs to 15 residues. Germline CDR1 is MNHEY and CDR2 is SVGAGI. Here the CDR3 reads CASSPLGGAGGELFF. CDR3 sequence (DNA): TGTGCCAGCAGTCCCCTGGGGGGAGCCGGCGGGGAGCTGTTTTTT.

V gene TRBV11-3 combines with J gene TRBJ2-7, with D possibly being TRBD1 (6 bases). Trimming cost V 5 bases and J 5 bases, with 19 bases left between them. Per the germline V gene, CDR1 is SGHNT and CDR2 is YENEEA. The CDR3 is 15 amino acids. Here the CDR3 reads CASSPYRQDWHEQYF. DNA of the CDR3: TGTGCCAGCAGCCCCTACCGACAGGATTGGCACGAGCAGTACTTC.

This clone was seen once. This chain uses TRBV3-1 (or the pseudogene TRBV3-2) with TRBJ2-5; 12 bases map to TRBD2. Germline V gives CDR1 LGHDT, CDR2 YNNKEL (reference sequence). The CDR3 extends over 17 amino acids. Trimming cost V 0 bases and J 6 bases; bases outside gene matches: 8. The CDR3 coding sequence is TGTGCCAGCAGCCAAGAGGGGGCTAGCGGGAGGGCTAAGACCCAGTACTTC. Residues: CASSQEGASGRAKTQYF.

The chain is built from TRBV19 and TRBJ1-5, with 8 nucleotides matching TRBD1. Germline V gives CDR1 LNHDA, CDR2 SQIVND (reference sequence). The CDR3 length is 16 residues. The junction had 11 bases not matched to a gene; V was cut back by 5 bases and J by 5 bases. CDR3: CASSLTGTGDDQPQHF. The CDR3 bases are TGTGCCAGTAGTCTAACCGGGACAGGCGACGATCAGCCCCAGCATTTT.